This T cell receptor beta chain was identified in a study of Graves' ophthalmopathy and Graves' hyperthyroidism. The CDR3 totals 13 residues. Germline V gene lookup returns CDR1 KGHSH and CDR2 LQKENI. V was trimmed by 2 bases and J by 5 bases, leaving 7 bases between them. In its sample, this clonotype was seen many times. TCR beta CDR3 regions were amplified from RNA transcripts. HTBI primers were used in a first-round RT-PCR, which preceded a second-round multiplex PCR. TCRdb re-called the multiplex PCR reads with MiXCR, one entry per CDR3 protein. This table holds over 150,000 distinct CDR3 sequences, 30% to 45% found once.

This receptor was obtained from a woman aged 40 to 50 with Graves' ophthalmopathy. The source material was peripheral blood. This sequence joins TRBV18 and TRBJ1-3; D remains unclear. CDR3 protein: CASSPYPRNTIYF. In DNA, the CDR3 is TGTGCCAGCTCACCATACCCTCGAAACACCATATATTTT.